This T cell receptor beta chain was identified in a study of shared clonotypes between healthy human individuals. Whole-study results and caveats: Non-shared clonotypes were found to have lower generation probabilities than the clonotypes that were shared by all four of the sorted-subset donors. Larger estimated richness was generally recorded for naive subsets relative to memory subsets.

Sequencing used immunoSEQ multiplex PCR; TCRdb keeps in-frame clones, though not all of them. The sample yields hundreds of thousands of clones, about 90% seen once. This clone appeared a single time. What it binds is unknown. V lost 5 bases and J 4 bases, leaving 21 bases between the germline ends. The germline V gene encodes CDR1 SEHNR and CDR2 FQNEAQ (reference sequence). CDR3 length equals 17 residues. CD45RO-negative CD8 cells positively selected for CCR7 made up the naive population, which excluded terminally differentiated effector memory CD45RA+ cells. Sequences were obtained from naive CD8+ T cells sorted from blood. The rearrangement links TRBV7-9 to TRBJ2-1; D is possibly TRBD1 (5 bases). This TCR was recovered from a man aged 25 to 40 in good health. CDR3 nucleotide sequence: TGTGCCAGCAGCGAAATAAGGGGAAGGCAATCTTACAATGAGCAGTTCTTC. Its translation is CASSEIRGRQSYNEQFF.